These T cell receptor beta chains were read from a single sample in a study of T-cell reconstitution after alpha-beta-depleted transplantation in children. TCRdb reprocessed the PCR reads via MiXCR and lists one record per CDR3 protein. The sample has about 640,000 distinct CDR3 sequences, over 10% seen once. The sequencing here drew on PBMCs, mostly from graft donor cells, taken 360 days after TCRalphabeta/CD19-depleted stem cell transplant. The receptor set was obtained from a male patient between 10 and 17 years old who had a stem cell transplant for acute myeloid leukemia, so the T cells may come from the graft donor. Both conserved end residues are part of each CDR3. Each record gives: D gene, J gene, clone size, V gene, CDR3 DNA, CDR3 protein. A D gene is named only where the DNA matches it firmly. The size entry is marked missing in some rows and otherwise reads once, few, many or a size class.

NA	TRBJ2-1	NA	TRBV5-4	TGTGCCAGCAGCTCCCCTAGCATCGGTTTGGACAATGAGCAGTTCTTC	CASSSPSIGLDNEQFF
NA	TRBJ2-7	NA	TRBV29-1	TGCAGCGCCTGTAAGAGCTCCTACGAGCAGTACTTC	CSACKSSYEQYF
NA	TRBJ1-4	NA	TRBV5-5	TGTGCCAGCAGAAGGATTAATGAAAAACTGTTTTTT	CASRRINEKLFF
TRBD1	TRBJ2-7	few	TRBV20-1	TGCAGTGCTAGAAAAGGACAGGGGGCCTCCTACGAGCAGTACTTC	CSARKGQGASYEQYF
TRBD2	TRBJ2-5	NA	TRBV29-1	TGCAGCGTGGCCGACGGGTGGGCGGGAGGACCACAAGAGACCCAGTACTTC	CSVADGWAGGPQETQYF
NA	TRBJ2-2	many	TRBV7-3	TGTGCCAGCCGGCAGCCGAACGCCGGGGAGCTGTTTTTT	CASRQPNAGELFF
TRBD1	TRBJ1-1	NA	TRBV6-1	TGTGCCAGCAGTGTCGGGTGGGACAGGAACACTGAAGCTTTCTTT	CASSVGWDRNTEAFF
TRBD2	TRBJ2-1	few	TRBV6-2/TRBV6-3	TGTGCCAGCAGTAGGACTAGCGGATACCCCAGCTCCTACAATGAGCAGTTCTTC	CASSRTSGYPSSYNEQFF
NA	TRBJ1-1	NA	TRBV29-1	TGCAGCGGTTGGGGACAACTCGAAACTGAAGCTTTCTTT	CSGWGQLETEAFF
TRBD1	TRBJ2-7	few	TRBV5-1	TGCGCCAGCAGCTCCGGGACAGGGACCGAGCAGTACTTC	CASSSGTGTEQYF
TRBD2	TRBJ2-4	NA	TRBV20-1	TGCAGTGCTAGAACTAGCGGGAGCGCCAAAAACATTCAGTACTTC	CSARTSGSAKNIQYF
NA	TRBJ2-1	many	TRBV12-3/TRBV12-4	TGTGCCAGCAGTAGACTAGTCCCCAATGAGCAGTTCTTC	CASSRLVPNEQFF
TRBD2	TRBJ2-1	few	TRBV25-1	TGTGCCAGCAGGAGACCGGGAGGGCCTAACAATGAGCAGTTCTTC	CASRRPGGPNNEQFF
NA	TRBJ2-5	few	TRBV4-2	TGTGCCAGCAGCCAAGATGCGGCGGAGGAGGTGGGGACCCAGTACTTC	CASSQDAAEEVGTQYF
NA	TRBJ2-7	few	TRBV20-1	TGCAGTGCTAGGAGGGACACACTTCAGTGGGAGCAGTACTTC	CSARRDTLQWEQYF
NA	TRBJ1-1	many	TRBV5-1	TGCGCCAGCAGCCTACGGACCCTGAACACTGAAGCTTTCTTT	CASSLRTLNTEAFF
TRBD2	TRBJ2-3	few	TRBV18	TGTGCCAGCTCAGGTTTCCTAGCGGATAGCACAGATACGCAGTATTTT	CASSGFLADSTDTQYF
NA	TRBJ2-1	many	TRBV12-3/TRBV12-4	TGTGCCAGCAGTTTATTGGGACCGAGCTCCTACAATGAGCAGTTCTTC	CASSLLGPSSYNEQFF
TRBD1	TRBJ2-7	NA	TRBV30	TGTGCCTGGAGACGGACAGGGGCCACGAACTTC	CAWRRTGATNF
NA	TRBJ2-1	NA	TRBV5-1	TGCGCCAGCAGACCTCCGACAGGTTACAATGAGCAGTTCTTC	CASRPPTGYNEQFF
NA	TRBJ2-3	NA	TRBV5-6	TGTGCCAGCAGCGGTGGGGACCACCCCACCAGGGCAGATACGCAGTATTTT	CASSGGDHPTRADTQYF
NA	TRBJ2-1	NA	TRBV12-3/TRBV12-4	TGTGCCAGCAGTTTAGGGCCCCGGGACGGGCAGTTCTTC	CASSLGPRDGQFF
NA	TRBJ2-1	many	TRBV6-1	TGTGCCAGCAGTGCCTGGACTTCGGCCAATGAGCAGTTCTTC	CASSAWTSANEQFF
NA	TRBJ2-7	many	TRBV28	TGTGCCAGCACCAGTCGACTACTGATGATCTACGAGCAGTACTTC	CASTSRLLMIYEQYF
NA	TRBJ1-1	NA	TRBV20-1	TGCAGTGCTAGAGTTCGGGACACCTTGAACACTGAAGCTTTCTTT	CSARVRDTLNTEAFF
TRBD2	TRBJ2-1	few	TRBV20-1	TGCAGTGCTATCAGACTAGCGGGTGTTAAGAATGAGCAGTTCTTC	CSAIRLAGVKNEQFF
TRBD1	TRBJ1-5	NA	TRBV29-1	TGCAGCGTCACACAGGGGATAGATAGCAATCAGCCCCAGCATTTT	CSVTQGIDSNQPQHF
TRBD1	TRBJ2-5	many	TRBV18	TGTGCCAGCTCACCAATAGGGGGCGTAGAGACCCAGTACTTC	CASSPIGGVETQYF
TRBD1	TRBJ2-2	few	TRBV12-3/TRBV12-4	TGTGCCAGCAGTTTGGGACAGGGGGCGCCCACCGGGGAGCTGTTTTTT	CASSLGQGAPTGELFF
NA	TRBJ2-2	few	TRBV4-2	TGTGCCAGCAGCCAAGGGGTAACTAGCCTATGGAACACCGGGGAGCTGTTTTTT	CASSQGVTSLWNTGELFF
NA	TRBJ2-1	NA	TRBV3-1	TGTGCCAGCAGCCAAGTGGTTAACAATGAGCAGTTCTTC	CASSQVVNNEQFF
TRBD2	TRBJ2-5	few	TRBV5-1	TGCGCCAGCATGGGGTTTAGCGGGAGTGGAGAGACCCAGTACTTC	CASMGFSGSGETQYF
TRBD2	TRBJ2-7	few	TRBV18	TGTGCCAGCTCACCGCTTAGCGGGACTAGCGCCACCTACGAGCAGTACTTC	CASSPLSGTSATYEQYF
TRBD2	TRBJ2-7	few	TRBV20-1	TGCAGTGCCGTCGTTTTTGGACTAGCGGGACCTACAGCCTACGAGCAGTACTTC	CSAVVFGLAGPTAYEQYF
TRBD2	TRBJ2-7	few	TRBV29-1	TGCAGCGTTGAAGGGACTAGCGGAGGCTATGACTACGAGCAGTACTTC	CSVEGTSGGYDYEQYF
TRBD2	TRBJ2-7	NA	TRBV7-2	TGTGCCAGCAGCTTCAGCGGACTAGCGGCCATTTACGAGCAGTACTTC	CASSFSGLAAIYEQYF
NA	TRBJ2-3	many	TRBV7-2	TGTGCCAGCAGCCCTGGACTGAGCACAGATACGCAGTATTTT	CASSPGLSTDTQYF
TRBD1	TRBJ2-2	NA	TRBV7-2	TGTGCCAGCAGCCTTGGACAGGGGGCGGTCGGGGAGCTGTTTTTT	CASSLGQGAVGELFF
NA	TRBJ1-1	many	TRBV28	TGTGCCAGCAGTTTAAATCCCGGAGGCACTGAAGCTTTCTTT	CASSLNPGGTEAFF
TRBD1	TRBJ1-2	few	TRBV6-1	TGTGCCAGCAGGGGGGACAGGGGGCGCCTCTATGGCTACACCTTC	CASRGDRGRLYGYTF
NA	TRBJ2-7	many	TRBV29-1	TGCAGCGTTGAAGCCCCAAAAGGGATTAAAGAGCAGTACTTC	CSVEAPKGIKEQYF
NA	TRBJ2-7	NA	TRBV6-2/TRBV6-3	TGTGCCAGCAGTTACATCGTCTACGAGCAGTACTTC	CASSYIVYEQYF
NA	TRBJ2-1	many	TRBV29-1	TGCAGCGTTGCGGCAGCCCCTCACAATGAGCAGTTCTTC	CSVAAAPHNEQFF
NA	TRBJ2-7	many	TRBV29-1	TGCAGCGTTGATAAGAGGGGTGGAATCTACGAGCAGTACTTC	CSVDKRGGIYEQYF
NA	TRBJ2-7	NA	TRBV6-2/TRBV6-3	TGTGCCAGCAGAAAGAGCCCGAGGGATCGTTCCTACGAGCAGTACTTC	CASRKSPRDRSYEQYF
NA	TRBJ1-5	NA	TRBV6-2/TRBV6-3	TGTGCCAGCACCACCCGGACAGAGGGGAACCAGCCCCAGCATTTT	CASTTRTEGNQPQHF
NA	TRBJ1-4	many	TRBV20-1	TGCAGTGCTAAAGGGGCTGATGAAAAACTGTTTTTT	CSAKGADEKLFF
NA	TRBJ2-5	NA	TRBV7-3	TGTGCCAGCAGCGCAACAGGGTCATCACAAGAGACCCAGTACTTC	CASSATGSSQETQYF
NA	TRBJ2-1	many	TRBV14	TGTGCCAGCAGCCAAGAGCGGGGCCCCTCGGATGAGCAGTTCTTC	CASSQERGPSDEQFF
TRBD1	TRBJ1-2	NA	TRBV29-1	TGCAGCGGCGAAGACAGGGCGGCTGGCTATGGCTACACCTTC	CSGEDRAAGYGYTF
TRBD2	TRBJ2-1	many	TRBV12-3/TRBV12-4	TGTGCCAGCAGACCGGGACTAGCGGGACCTGAGCAGTTCTTC	CASRPGLAGPEQFF